The text below deals with one T cell receptor beta chain. Its target is not known. This CDR3 has 14 amino acids. Trimming took off 5 bases at V and 5 bases at J, with 17 bases between the two ends. The germline gives CDR1 SGHNT, CDR2 YYREEE (reference sequence). The time point: week 5, during vaccination. Each vaccine dose was 300 ug of mutant IDH1 20-mer peptide, with topical imiquimod. Donors' newly diagnosed IDH1-mutant WHO grade 3 or 4 astrocytomas lacked nuclear ATRX. The method was immunoSEQ multiplex PCR; TCRdb's version includes in-frame clones alone and lacks a portion of them. Of over 55,000 clones listed, 82% are singletons. The source of the sample is a study of a mutant IDH1 vaccine in newly diagnosed glioma. Across the study: Either 4-6 weeks after radiotherapy alone or alongside temozolomide, vaccination was begun. Beforehand, treatment had been radiotherapy, temozolomide, or both; the majority received both.

V and J are TRBV5-4 and TRBJ2-7; TRBD2 might be the D (7 bases). This clonotype originated in a woman aged 18-29 years with glioma. Some clones in this sample may be carry-over from other donors' samples. The material was PBMCs, obtained from a glioma patient whose treatment included an IDH1 peptide vaccine. CDR3 sequence reads: CASRDSGTAHEQYF. The CDR3 bases are TGTGCCAGCAGGGACAGCGGGACGGCCCACGAGCAGTACTTC.